A single sample gave rise to the 14 T cell receptor beta chains below, sequenced in a study of cytomegalovirus exposure and HLA in healthy donors. It was with 60 Vbeta and 13 Jbeta primers that the PCR ran. TCRdb keeps only in-frame clones here, not all; method: immunoSEQ multiplex PCR. This sample's clone table lists more than 45,000 clones. Sequencing was done on a sample of PBMCs. The receptors shown here come from a male donor in good health and CMV-seronegative.

This chain links TRBV9 with TRBJ1-1; D unresolved. The CDR3 spans 17 residues. The V gene lost 0 bases and the J gene lost 1 base, with 16 bases spanning the gap. Germline V gives CDR1 SGDLS, CDR2 YYNGEE. The CDR3 spells CASSVGGRDPQNTEAFF. CDR3 DNA: TGTGCCAGCAGCGTAGGTGGGAGGGATCCTCAGAACACTGAAGCTTTCTTT.

This chain joins TRBV30 and TRBJ2-1; 9 bases align to TRBD1. The germline V gene encodes CDR1 GTSNPN and CDR2 SVGIG (reference sequence). Trimming at V came to 3 bases and at J to 1 base, leaving 13 bases not matched to a gene. The CDR3 is 18 residues long. The CDR3: CAWRGDRAPLLSYNEQFF. The DNA of the CDR3 is TGTGCCTGGAGGGGGGACAGGGCCCCCCTACTATCCTACAATGAGCAGTTCTTC.

The gene calls are TRBV15 and TRBJ2-7; D gene unclear. Per germline, CDR1 LNHNV and CDR2 YYDKDF (reference sequence). The CDR3 runs 13 residues. The V gene lost 1 base and the J gene lost 3 bases, with 7 bases spanning the gap. In nucleotides, the CDR3 is TGTGCCACCAGCAGAGGCCCGGGCTACGAGCAGTACTTC. This translates into CATSRGPGYEQYF.

The rearrangement uses TRBV5-1 and TRBJ1-2, with 10 nucleotides matching TRBD1. The CDR3 is made up of 15 amino acids. Unmatched junction bases numbered 5, after V lost 2 bases and J lost 4 bases. Germline V gene sequence: CDR1 SGHRS, CDR2 YFSETQ. The chain's CDR3 is CASSFGTGVFYGYTF. The CDR3 bases are TGCGCCAGCAGCTTTGGGACAGGGGTATTCTATGGCTACACCTTC. Filled out from reference TRBV5-1 and TRBJ1-2, the complete variable domain reads KAGVTQTPRYLIKTRGQQVTLSCSPISGHRSVSWYQQTPGQGLQFLFEYFSETQRNKGNFPGRFSGRQFSNSRSEMNVSTLELGDSALYLCASSFGTGVFYGYTFGSGTRLTVV.

J is TRBJ2-2 and V is TRBV7-3, with 8 positions matching TRBD1. The trim removed 6 bases at V and 0 bases at J, leaving 3 bases unmatched. The V gene's germline CDR1 is SGHTA and CDR2 FQGTGA. The CDR3 length is 15 residues. The CDR3 sequence is CASSQQGANTGELFF. The CDR3 bases are TGTGCCAGCAGTCAACAGGGGGCGAACACCGGGGAGCTGTTTTTT.

The V and J genes are TRBV6-1 and TRBJ1-2, with TRBD1 matching over 8 bases. The CDR3 has 15 residues. Germline V gene data show CDR1 as MNHNS and CDR2 as SASEGT. J lost 4 bases, V lost 2 bases, and 6 bases had no gene match. Written as DNA, the CDR3 is TGTGCCAGCAGTGAACCCGGACAGGGACTCTATGGCTACACCTTC. Its translation: CASSEPGQGLYGYTF.

The rearrangement joins TRBV27 to TRBJ2-2; tentatively, D is TRBD1 (5 bases). V lost 6 bases to trimming and J lost 3 bases, with 11 bases between them. Germline CDR1 is MNHEY and CDR2 is SMNVEV (reference sequence). The CDR3 contains 14 residues. CDR3 in amino acids: CASRPTEYTGELFF. CDR3 nucleotides: TGTGCCAGCAGACCGACAGAGTACACCGGGGAGCTGTTTTTT.

The V and J genes are TRBV6-6 and TRBJ1-2; D possibly corresponds to TRBD1 (6 bases). The CDR3 contains 14 residues. Germline V gene sequence: CDR1 MNHNY, CDR2 SVGAGI (reference sequence). V was trimmed by 7 bases and J by 0 bases, leaving 12 bases between them. The CDR3 DNA sequence: TGTGCCAGCACCCCACAGGGTCCTAACTATGGCTACACCTTC. Translating gives CASTPQGPNYGYTF.

V usage is TRBV18 and J usage is TRBJ1-2; 8 bases are shared with TRBD1. Germline V lookup: CDR1 KGHSH, CDR2 LQKENI. V trimming: 2 bases; J trimming: 8 bases; junction bases outside the gene matches: 10. The CDR3 runs 15 residues. As DNA, the CDR3 is TGTGCCAGCTCACCATTATCGGACAGGGCTGAAGGCTACACCTTC. Its protein is CASSPLSDRAEGYTF.

The J gene is TRBJ1-5, the V gene TRBV5-6; no definite D call. V was clipped by 4 bases and J by 4 bases, with 6 bases between them. The CDR3 extends over 12 amino acids. Germline V gene data show CDR1 as SGHDT and CDR2 as YYEEEE. CDR3 nucleotides: TGTGCCAGCAGCCTTAATAATCAGCCCCAGCATTTT. Translating gives CASSLNNQPQHF.

The chain couples TRBV29-1 to TRBJ2-2, with TRBD1 identical over 8 bases. Germline CDR1 reads SQVTM; CDR2 reads ANQGSEA. The CDR3 totals 13 residues. Losses at the gene ends were 7 bases for V and 7 bases for J; bases not matched to a gene: 8. CDR3 coding DNA: TGCAGCGCACTACAGGGGGACGGCGGGGAGCTGTTTTTT. Its translation: CSALQGDGGELFF.

Remarks on this clone: Different DNA sequences within this sample yield the same CDR3. The chain recombines TRBV14 with TRBJ1-2; D is undetermined. CDR1 and CDR2 (germline): SGHDN, FVKESK. Trimming left V 4 bases short and J 4 bases short, with 13 bases between. This CDR3 has 14 amino acids. The CDR3 nucleotides read TGTGCCAGCAGCCCGCCAGGTCTTAGCTATGGCTACACCTTC. Amino acid sequence: CASSPPGLSYGYTF.

J is TRBJ2-1 and V is TRBV4-3; 9 bases are a match to TRBD1. Germline V gene data show CDR1 as LGHNA and CDR2 as YSLEER. J lost 1 base, V lost 3 bases, and 1 base had no gene match. The CDR3 sequence is 15 residues long. The CDR3, as DNA: TGCGCCAGCAGCCAGGGACAGGGATCCTACAATGAGCAGTTCTTC. Translating it yields CASSQGQGSYNEQFF.

V gene TRBV18 combines with J gene TRBJ2-5, with 9 bases matching TRBD1. The CDR3 runs to 17 residues. Trimming at V came to 5 bases and at J to 5 bases, leaving 15 bases not matched to a gene. Germline V gene data show CDR1 as KGHSH and CDR2 as LQKENI. DNA of the CDR3: TGTGCCAGCTCAGGGAACCCTGGGACAGGGTCCCAGGAGACCCAGTACTTC. Translated, it gives CASSGNPGTGSQETQYF.